This TCR beta chain was identified during a study of blood T cell repertoires in COVID-19. CDR1 is LNHNV and CDR2 is YYDKDF in the germline V gene (reference sequence). V was clipped by 1 base and J by 3 bases; unmatched bases: 5. The CDR3 extends over 15 amino acids. Method: immunoSEQ multiplex PCR; TCRdb's copy keeps in-frame clones and lacks some. The table includes around 60,000 clones, approximately 86% detected once. The chain joins TRBV15 to TRBJ2-5, with 7 bases lining up with TRBD2. The sample taken for sequencing was peripheral blood. The clonotype comes from a man between 40 and 49 years old with acute or convalescent COVID-19. For the CDR3, the DNA is TGTGCCACCAGCAGAGTAGGGACTACCAAAGAGACCCAGTACTTC. It is translated as CATSRVGTTKETQYF.